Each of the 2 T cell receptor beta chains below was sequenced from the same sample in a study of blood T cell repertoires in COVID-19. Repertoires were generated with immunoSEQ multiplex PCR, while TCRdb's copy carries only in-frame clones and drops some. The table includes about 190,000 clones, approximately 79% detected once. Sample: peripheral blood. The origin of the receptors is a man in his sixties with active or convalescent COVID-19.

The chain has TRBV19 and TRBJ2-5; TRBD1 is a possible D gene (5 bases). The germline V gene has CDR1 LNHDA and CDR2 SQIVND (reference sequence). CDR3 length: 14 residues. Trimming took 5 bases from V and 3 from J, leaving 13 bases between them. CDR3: CASSPSGYEETQYF. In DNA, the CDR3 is TGTGCCAGTAGTCCCTCAGGGTACGAAGAGACCCAGTACTTC.

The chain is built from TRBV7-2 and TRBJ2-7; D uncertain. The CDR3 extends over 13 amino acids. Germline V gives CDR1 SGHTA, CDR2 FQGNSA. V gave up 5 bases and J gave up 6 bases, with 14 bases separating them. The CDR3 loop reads CASSKPQVSEQYF. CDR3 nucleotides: TGTGCCAGCAGCAAACCCCAGGTTAGCGAGCAGTACTTC. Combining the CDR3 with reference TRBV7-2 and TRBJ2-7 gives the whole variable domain GAGVSQSPSNKVTEKGKDVELRCDPISGHTALYWYRQSLGQGLEFLIYFQGNSAPDKSGLPSDRFSAERTGGSVSTLTIQRTQQEDSAVYLCASSKPQVSEQYFGPGTRLTVT.